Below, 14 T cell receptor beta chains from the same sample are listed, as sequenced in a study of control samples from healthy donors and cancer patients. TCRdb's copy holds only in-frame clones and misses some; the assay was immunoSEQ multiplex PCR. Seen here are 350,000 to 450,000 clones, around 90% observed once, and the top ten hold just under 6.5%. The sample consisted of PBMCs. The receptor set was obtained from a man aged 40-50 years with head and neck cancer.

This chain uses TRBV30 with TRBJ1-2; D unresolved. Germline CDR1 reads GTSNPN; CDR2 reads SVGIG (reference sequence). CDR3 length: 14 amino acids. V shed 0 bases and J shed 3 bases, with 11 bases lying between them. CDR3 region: CAWSVLSGDYGYTF. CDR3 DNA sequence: TGTGCCTGGAGTGTACTCTCCGGGGACTATGGCTACACCTTC.

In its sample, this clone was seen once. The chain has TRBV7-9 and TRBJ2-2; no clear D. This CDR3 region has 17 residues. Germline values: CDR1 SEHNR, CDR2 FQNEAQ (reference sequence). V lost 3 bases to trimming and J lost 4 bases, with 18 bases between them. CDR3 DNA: TGTGCCAGCAGCTTTGTCAGCATCCTAACAGTCACCGGGGAGCTGTTTTTT. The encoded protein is CASSFVSILTVTGELFF. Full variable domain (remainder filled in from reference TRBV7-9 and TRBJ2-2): DTGVSQNPRHKITKRGQNVTFRCDPISEHNRLYWYRQTLGQGPEFLTYFQNEAQLEKSRLLSDRFSAERPKGSFSTLEIQRTEQGDSAMYLCASSFVSILTVTGELFFGEGSRLTVL.

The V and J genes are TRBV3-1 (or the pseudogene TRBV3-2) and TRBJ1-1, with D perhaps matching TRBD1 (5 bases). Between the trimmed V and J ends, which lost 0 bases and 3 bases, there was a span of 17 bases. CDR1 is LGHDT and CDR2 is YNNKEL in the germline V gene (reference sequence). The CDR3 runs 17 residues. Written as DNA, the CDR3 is TGTGCCAGCAGCCAAGATGTGCCGTGGGGCTTGGACACTGAAGCTTTCTTT. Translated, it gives CASSQDVPWGLDTEAFF.

The CDR3 DNA sequence: TGTGCCAGCTCACCAGAAGCTCAGGCCCGGGGCGAGCAGTACTTC. It codes for CASSPEAQARGEQYF. This rearrangement joins TRBV18 to TRBJ2-7; possibly TRBD2 for D (5 bases). Trimming left V 2 bases short and J 6 bases short, with 17 bases between. Germline lookup yields CDR1 KGHSH and CDR2 LQKENI. CDR3 size: 15 residues.

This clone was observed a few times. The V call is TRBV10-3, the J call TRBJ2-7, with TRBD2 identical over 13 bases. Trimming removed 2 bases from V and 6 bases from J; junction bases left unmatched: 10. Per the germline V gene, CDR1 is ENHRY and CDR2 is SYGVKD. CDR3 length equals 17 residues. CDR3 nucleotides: TGTGCCATCAGTGAGCCAGGACTAGCGGGAGAGGAGGGCGAGCAGTACTTC. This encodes CAISEPGLAGEEGEQYF.

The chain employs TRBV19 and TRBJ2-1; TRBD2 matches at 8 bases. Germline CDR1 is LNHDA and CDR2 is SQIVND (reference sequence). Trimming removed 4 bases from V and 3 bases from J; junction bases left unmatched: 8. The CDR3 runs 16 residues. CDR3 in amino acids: CASSSQLAGGYNEQFF. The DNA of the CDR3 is TGTGCCAGTAGTAGTCAGTTGGCGGGGGGCTACAATGAGCAGTTCTTC.

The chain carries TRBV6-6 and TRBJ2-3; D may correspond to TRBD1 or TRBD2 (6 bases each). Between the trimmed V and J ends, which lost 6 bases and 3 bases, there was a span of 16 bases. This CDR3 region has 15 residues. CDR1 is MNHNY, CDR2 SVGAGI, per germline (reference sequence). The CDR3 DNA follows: TGTGCCAGCAGCCCATCCCGGAGGGGGACAGATACGCAGTATTTT. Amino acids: CASSPSRRGTDTQYF.

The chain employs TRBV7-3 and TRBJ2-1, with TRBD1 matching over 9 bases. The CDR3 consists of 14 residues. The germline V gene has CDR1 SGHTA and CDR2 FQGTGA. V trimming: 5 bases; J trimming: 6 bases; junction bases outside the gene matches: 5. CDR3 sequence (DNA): TGTGCCAGCAGCCCCCGACAGGGGGGCAATGAGCAGTTCTTC. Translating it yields CASSPRQGGNEQFF.

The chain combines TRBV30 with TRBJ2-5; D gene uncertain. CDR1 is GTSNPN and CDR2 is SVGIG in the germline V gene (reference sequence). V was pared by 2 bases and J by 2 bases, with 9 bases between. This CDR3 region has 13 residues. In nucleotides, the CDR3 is TGTGCCTGGAGTTGGCCCCTACAAGAGACCCAGTACTTC. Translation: CAWSWPLQETQYF. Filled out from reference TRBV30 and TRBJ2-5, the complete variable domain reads SQTIHQWPATLVQPVGSPLSLECTVEGTSNPNLYWYRQAAGRGLQLLFYSVGIGQISSEVPQNLSASRPQDRQFILSSKKLLLSDSGFYLCAWSWPLQETQYFGPGTRLLVL.

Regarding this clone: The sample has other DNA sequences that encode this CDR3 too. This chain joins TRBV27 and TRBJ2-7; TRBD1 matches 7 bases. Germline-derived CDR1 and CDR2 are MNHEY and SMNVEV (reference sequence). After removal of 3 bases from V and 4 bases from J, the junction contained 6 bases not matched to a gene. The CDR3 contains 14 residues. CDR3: CASSLGQSSYEQYF. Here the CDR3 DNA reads TGTGCCAGCAGTTTGGGACAGTCTTCGTACGAGCAGTACTTC.

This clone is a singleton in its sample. The CDR3 protein is CASSLGGSWGETQYF. CDR3 DNA sequence: TGTGCCAGCAGTTTGGGAGGGTCTTGGGGGGAGACCCAGTACTTC. V is TRBV27 and J is TRBJ2-5, with 7 bases identical to TRBD2. Germline trimming cut 3 bases from V and 5 bases from J; bases unmatched to any gene: 9. Germline V gene sequence: CDR1 MNHEY, CDR2 SMNVEV (reference sequence). The CDR3 has 15 amino acids.

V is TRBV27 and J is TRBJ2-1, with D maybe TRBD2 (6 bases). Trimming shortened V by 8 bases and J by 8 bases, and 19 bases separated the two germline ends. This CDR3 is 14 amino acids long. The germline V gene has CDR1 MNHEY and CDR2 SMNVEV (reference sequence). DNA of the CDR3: TGTGCCAGCCATGGGGCGGGAAAGCTGTATGAGCAGTTCTTC. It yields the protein CASHGAGKLYEQFF.

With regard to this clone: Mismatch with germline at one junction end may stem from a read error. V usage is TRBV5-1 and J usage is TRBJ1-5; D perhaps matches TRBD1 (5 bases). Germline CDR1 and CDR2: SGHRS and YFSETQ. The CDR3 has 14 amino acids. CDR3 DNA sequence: TGCGCCAGTAGCTTGGGGCAGTACAATCAGCCCCAGCATTTT. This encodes CASSLGQYNQPQHF.

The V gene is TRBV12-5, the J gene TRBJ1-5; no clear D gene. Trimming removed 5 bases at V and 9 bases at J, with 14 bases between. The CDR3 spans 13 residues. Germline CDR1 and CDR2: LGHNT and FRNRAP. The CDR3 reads CASGLAGPRPQHF. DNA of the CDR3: TGTGCTAGTGGTCTGGCTGGGCCTCGGCCCCAGCATTTT.